This T cell receptor beta chain was identified during a study of T cell responses to AZD1222 COVID-19 vaccine. Sequencing was performed with immunoSEQ multiplex PCR; in TCRdb, only in-frame clones are kept and a portion is missing. This table has 150,000 to 200,000 clones, roughly nine tenths appearing once. The V gene end was trimmed by 3 bases and the J gene end by 7 bases; junction bases not matched to a gene: 1. This CDR3 is built from 13 residues. Germline V gives CDR1 SGHTA, CDR2 FQGTGA. Pooling was applied to second doses at about 4 or about 12 weeks. Regarding the study as a whole: Reportedly, nearly half the spike-specific TCRs target unmutated variant regions. Baseline seropositivity occurred in only 5 to 7 AZD1222 recipients. Clonal diversity was possibly underestimated; the donors were predominantly white British and more often female.

Details on this clone: What it binds is not known.

The rearrangement joins TRBV7-3 to TRBJ2-1, with TRBD1 matching over 9 bases. This sequence was found in an adult who received the AZD1222 COVID-19 vaccine. The sample in question was peripheral blood, obtained 28 days after the second AZD1222 dose. DNA of the CDR3: TGTGCCAGCAGCTTGACAGGGGGAAATGAGCAGTTCTTC. Its protein product is CASSLTGGNEQFF.